This T cell receptor (beta chain) is from a study of Ad26.COV2.S vaccination and SARS-CoV-2 variants. Repertoires were generated with immunoSEQ multiplex PCR, while TCRdb's copy carries only in-frame clones and drops some. The repertoire holds about 400,000 clones, with approximately 90% as singletons. Study-wide results and limits: Researchers cautioned that TCR breadth and depth analyses may have underestimated total T cell responses.

Treatment specified: around 19 received Ad26.COV2.S at low or high dose, single or two shots; about five received placebo; per-sample allocation not given. Collection of samples fell on day 63 after the first vaccine or placebo injection. About this clone itself: The target antigen is unknown.

The material sequenced was peripheral blood, taken in a trial of Ad26.COV2.S vaccine versus placebo. The TCR was taken from a person between 18 and 60 years old who received the Ad26.COV2.S COVID-19 vaccine or a placebo.

The DNA for the CDR3 is TGCGCCAGCATGAGGACTAGCGGGAGGACGAATGAGCAGTTCTTC. Translated, it gives CASMRTSGRTNEQFF. The chain recombines TRBV10-2 with TRBJ2-1; 14 bases agree with TRBD2. The CDR3 spans 15 residues. Germline CDR1 is WSHSY and CDR2 is SAAADI. Trimming at V came to 7 bases and at J to 7 bases, leaving 6 bases not matched to a gene.